A selection of T cell receptor beta chains follows, all from one sample in a study of cytomegalovirus exposure and HLA in healthy donors. Produced via immunoSEQ multiplex PCR; TCRdb's table is partial and in-frame only. The sample holds around 170,000 clones, over 75% seen once. What was sequenced was PBMCs. The receptors here all came from a man over 45 in good health and CMV-seronegative. Each CDR3 is given with its conserved first and last residue. Fields, in order: clone size, D gene, J gene, V gene, CDR3 protein, CDR3 DNA. D genes are given only for firm matches. The size entry is marked missing in some rows and otherwise reads once, few, many or a size class.

clone size: NA; D gene: TRBD1; J gene: TRBJ2-5; V gene: TRBV5-1; CDR3 protein: CASTPTGTGIKTQYF; CDR3 DNA: TGCGCCAGCACCCCCACCGGGACAGGGATAAAGACCCAGTACTTC
clone size: once; D gene: NA; J gene: TRBJ1-2; V gene: TRBV9; CDR3 protein: CASSVTDSTYGYTF; CDR3 DNA: TGTGCCAGCAGCGTAACTGACAGTACCTATGGCTACACCTTC
clone size: once; D gene: TRBD1; J gene: TRBJ1-2; V gene: TRBV5-6; CDR3 protein: CASSLRGGAENYGYTF; CDR3 DNA: TGTGCCAGCAGCTTGAGAGGGGGCGCGGAAAACTATGGCTACACCTTC
clone size: NA; D gene: TRBD1; J gene: TRBJ1-5; V gene: TRBV5-1; CDR3 protein: CASSSTGDNQPQHF; CDR3 DNA: TGCGCCAGCAGCTCGACAGGGGACAATCAGCCCCAGCATTTT
clone size: NA; D gene: NA; J gene: TRBJ1-3; V gene: TRBV6-5; CDR3 protein: CASSLDSSVSGNTIYF; CDR3 DNA: TGTGCCAGCAGTTTGGACAGTTCAGTCTCTGGAAACACCATATATTTT
clone size: NA; D gene: NA; J gene: TRBJ1-2; V gene: TRBV5-6; CDR3 protein: CASSLARGQGYGYTF; CDR3 DNA: TGTGCCAGCAGCTTGGCGCGGGGGCAAGGGTATGGCTACACCTTC
clone size: NA; D gene: NA; J gene: TRBJ1-2; V gene: TRBV20-1; CDR3 protein: CSASIQDGYTF; CDR3 DNA: TGCAGTGCTAGTATTCAGGATGGCTACACCTTC
clone size: NA; D gene: NA; J gene: TRBJ1-6; V gene: TRBV4-1; CDR3 protein: CASSQTGSSPLHF; CDR3 DNA: TGCGCCAGCAGCCAAACAGGGTCTTCACCCCTCCACTTT
clone size: NA; D gene: NA; J gene: TRBJ2-3; V gene: TRBV4-1; CDR3 protein: CASSQGGQGKTDTQYF; CDR3 DNA: TGCGCCAGCAGCCAAGGGGGGCAGGGGAAAACAGATACGCAGTATTTT
clone size: NA; D gene: NA; J gene: TRBJ1-1; V gene: TRBV9; CDR3 protein: CASSTPQGTVNTEAFF; CDR3 DNA: TGTGCCAGCAGCACCCCACAGGGAACCGTGAACACTGAAGCTTTCTTT
clone size: NA; D gene: TRBD2; J gene: TRBJ2-1; V gene: TRBV6-1; CDR3 protein: CASSVGGAGGHNEQFF; CDR3 DNA: TGTGCCAGCAGTGTGGGCGGCGCGGGGGGACACAATGAGCAGTTCTTC
clone size: NA; D gene: NA; J gene: TRBJ2-1; V gene: TRBV4-1; CDR3 protein: CASSQAGEQFF; CDR3 DNA: TGCGCCAGCAGCCAGGCGGGTGAGCAGTTCTTC
clone size: NA; D gene: NA; J gene: TRBJ1-3; V gene: TRBV6-1; CDR3 protein: CASITGEKGNTIYF; CDR3 DNA: TGTGCCAGCATTACGGGAGAGAAAGGAAACACCATATATTTT
clone size: NA; D gene: NA; J gene: TRBJ2-1; V gene: TRBV30; CDR3 protein: CAWSGRGSISDEQFF; CDR3 DNA: TGTGCCTGGAGTGGTAGGGGCAGTATTTCCGATGAGCAGTTCTTC
clone size: NA; D gene: NA; J gene: TRBJ2-1; V gene: TRBV7-7; CDR3 protein: CASSQGFSSYNEQFF; CDR3 DNA: TGTGCCAGCAGTCAGGGATTCAGCTCCTACAATGAGCAGTTCTTC
clone size: once; D gene: NA; J gene: TRBJ2-1; V gene: TRBV18; CDR3 protein: CASSPPVAGSPNEQFF; CDR3 DNA: TGTGCCAGCTCACCACCGGTGGCAGGGTCTCCCAATGAGCAGTTCTTC
clone size: NA; D gene: TRBD1; J gene: TRBJ1-1; V gene: TRBV5-4; CDR3 protein: CASSRRQGETEAFF; CDR3 DNA: TGTGCCAGCAGCCGGAGACAGGGAGAGACTGAAGCTTTCTTT
clone size: NA; D gene: TRBD1; J gene: TRBJ1-1; V gene: TRBV5-1; CDR3 protein: CASSSPTGGASTEAFF; CDR3 DNA: TGCGCCAGCAGCTCCCCGACAGGGGGCGCCTCCACTGAAGCTTTCTTT
clone size: once; D gene: NA; J gene: TRBJ1-1; V gene: TRBV6-1; CDR3 protein: CASTTRGDGTEAFF; CDR3 DNA: TGTGCCAGCACAACCAGGGGTGATGGGACTGAAGCTTTCTTT
clone size: NA; D gene: TRBD2; J gene: TRBJ2-4; V gene: TRBV7-9; CDR3 protein: CSSSSGLAGDLAKNIQYF; CDR3 DNA: TGTTCCAGCAGCTCGGGACTAGCGGGGGACCTAGCCAAAAACATTCAGTACTTC
clone size: once; D gene: TRBD1; J gene: TRBJ1-6; V gene: TRBV7-9; CDR3 protein: CASSLSTGHSPLHF; CDR3 DNA: TGTGCCAGCAGCTTGTCGACAGGGCACTCACCCCTCCACTTT
clone size: NA; D gene: NA; J gene: TRBJ1-5; V gene: TRBV27; CDR3 protein: CASSFLGAPSTQHF; CDR3 DNA: TGTGCCAGCAGTTTCCTGGGGGCCCCTTCCACCCAGCATTTT
clone size: NA; D gene: TRBD1; J gene: TRBJ1-6; V gene: TRBV6-5; CDR3 protein: CASRGEGARNSPLHF; CDR3 DNA: TGTGCCAGCAGGGGAGAGGGGGCAAGGAATTCACCCCTCCACTTT
clone size: NA; D gene: NA; J gene: TRBJ1-3; V gene: TRBV4-1; CDR3 protein: CASSLGRGTGNTIYF; CDR3 DNA: TGCGCCAGCAGCCTGGGACGGGGGACCGGAAACACCATATATTTT
clone size: few; D gene: TRBD1; J gene: TRBJ2-7; V gene: TRBV29-1; CDR3 protein: CSVWGTGFNEQYF; CDR3 DNA: TGCAGCGTTTGGGGGACAGGGTTTAACGAGCAGTACTTC
clone size: NA; D gene: NA; J gene: TRBJ1-5; V gene: TRBV18; CDR3 protein: CASSPPGASGPQHF; CDR3 DNA: TGTGCCAGCTCACCACCGGGGGCCTCGGGGCCCCAGCATTTT
clone size: few; D gene: TRBD1; J gene: TRBJ2-7; V gene: TRBV2; CDR3 protein: CASSDGQAYEQYF; CDR3 DNA: TGTGCCAGCAGTGATGGACAGGCCTACGAGCAGTACTTC
clone size: NA; D gene: NA; J gene: TRBJ2-5; V gene: TRBV19; CDR3 protein: CASSTQGIGETQYF; CDR3 DNA: TGTGCCAGTAGTACTCAGGGTATAGGCGAGACCCAGTACTTC
clone size: NA; D gene: TRBD2; J gene: TRBJ2-1; V gene: TRBV4-1; CDR3 protein: CASSPLAGGEEQFF; CDR3 DNA: TGCGCCAGCAGCCCCTTAGCGGGGGGAGAGGAGCAGTTCTTC
clone size: NA; D gene: NA; J gene: TRBJ1-2; V gene: TRBV27; CDR3 protein: CASSPGRGYYGYTF; CDR3 DNA: TGTGCCAGCAGCCCGGGGAGGGGCTACTATGGCTACACCTTC
clone size: NA; D gene: NA; J gene: TRBJ2-1; V gene: TRBV2; CDR3 protein: CASSGANEQFF; CDR3 DNA: TGTGCCAGCAGTGGGGCAAATGAGCAGTTCTTC
clone size: NA; D gene: NA; J gene: TRBJ1-2; V gene: TRBV5-1; CDR3 protein: CASSPTGEGYYGYTF; CDR3 DNA: TGCGCCAGCAGCCCAACGGGGGAAGGGTACTATGGCTACACCTTC
clone size: few; D gene: TRBD2; J gene: TRBJ2-5; V gene: TRBV5-1; CDR3 protein: CASKGEGTQYF; CDR3 DNA: TGCGCCAGCAAAGGGGAGGGGACCCAGTACTTC
clone size: few; D gene: NA; J gene: TRBJ1-6; V gene: TRBV2; CDR3 protein: CASSRLGNNSPLHF; CDR3 DNA: TGTGCCAGCAGTAGGCTCGGGAACAATTCACCCCTCCACTTT